A selection of T cell receptor beta chains follows, all from one sample in a study of T-cell reconstitution after alpha-beta-depleted transplantation in children. TCRdb processed the PCR reads anew with MiXCR; each CDR3 protein has one entry. The sample carries approximately 270,000 distinct CDR3 sequences, 20% to 30% recorded once. Sample: PBMCs, mostly from graft donor cells, taken 360 days after TCRalphabeta/CD19-depleted stem cell transplant. The origin of the receptors is a female patient between 2 and 15 years old who had a stem cell transplant for congenital amegakaryocytic thrombocytopenia, so the T cells may come from the graft donor. Each CDR3 is given with its conserved first and last residue. The D gene is left open where the match is weak. Expanded clones are given a class, and other clones once, few, many or no size at all.

TRBJ1-5 | NA | TRBV12-3/TRBV12-4 | NA | TGTGCCAGCACCTTACTATGGAATCAGCCCCAGCATTTT | CASTLLWNQPQHF
TRBJ2-7 | NA | TRBV10-3 | TRBD2 | TGTGCCATCAGTGAGCGGGGGACTAGCGGACTGGTCTCCTACGAGCAGTACTTC | CAISERGTSGLVSYEQYF
TRBJ1-1 | NA | TRBV7-9 | TRBD1 | TGTGCCAGCAGCCCCCCAGGACAGGGACCCACTGAAGCTTTCTTT | CASSPPGQGPTEAFF
TRBJ2-2 | few | TRBV11-2 | NA | TGTGCCACCGGGCAGTCGAACACCGGGGAGCTGTTTTTT | CATGQSNTGELFF
TRBJ2-1 | once | TRBV12-3/TRBV12-4 | NA | TGTGCCAGCAGGCGGGTAGCTCCCTCCAATGAGCAGTTCTTC | CASRRVAPSNEQFF
TRBJ1-3 | NA | TRBV10-2 | NA | TGCGCCAGCAGCCAACCAGCCGAGGGCAACTCTGGAAACACCATATATTTT | CASSQPAEGNSGNTIYF
TRBJ2-5 | many | TRBV2 | NA | TGTGCCAGCAGCATACTAGTTCACCAGTACTTC | CASSILVHQYF
TRBJ2-2 | few | TRBV15 | NA | TGTGCCACCAGCAGAGATGGGGCCGGCACCGGGGAGCTGTTTTTT | CATSRDGAGTGELFF
TRBJ1-2 | few | TRBV11-2 | NA | TGTGCCAGCAGCTCCCTTGGTGGGGGTAATGGCTACACCTTC | CASSSLGGGNGYTF
TRBJ1-1 | NA | TRBV10-3 | NA | TGTGCCAGTGAACAAGATAGGGGCACTGAAGCTTTCTTT | CASEQDRGTEAFF
TRBJ2-1 | NA | TRBV7-8 | NA | TGTGCCAGCAGCACTGGGGGCCTAGCGGTTTTCAATGAGCAGTTCTTC | CASSTGGLAVFNEQFF
TRBJ1-2 | NA | TRBV28 | TRBD1 | TGTGCCAGCAGGGGACAGGCCTCGGGGCATGGCTACACCTTC | CASRGQASGHGYTF
TRBJ2-3 | few | TRBV7-9 | NA | TGTGCCAGCAGCCATGGGGTTTACACGCAGTATTTT | CASSHGVYTQYF
TRBJ2-3 | NA | TRBV20-1 | TRBD2 | TGCAGTGCTAGAATCCCTAGCGGGAGCACGAGCACAGATACGCAGTATTTT | CSARIPSGSTSTDTQYF
TRBJ2-3 | many | TRBV12-3/TRBV12-4 | TRBD1 | TGTGCCAGCCGGGACAGGGTCACAGATACGCAGTATTTT | CASRDRVTDTQYF
TRBJ1-3 | NA | TRBV28 | NA | TGTGCCAGCAGTTTAGCACTCTCTGGAAACACCATATATTTT | CASSLALSGNTIYF
TRBJ1-5 | many | TRBV29-1 | NA | TGCAGCGTTGAAGGGACGGCCTGCCCAAGTCAGCCCCAGCATTTT | CSVEGTACPSQPQHF
TRBJ1-3 | NA | TRBV20-1 | TRBD1 | TGCAGTGCTAAGGGGGCCCAGACAAACACCATATATTTT | CSAKGAQTNTIYF